This T cell receptor (beta chain) comes out of a study of cytomegalovirus exposure and HLA in healthy donors. Findings of the study overall: It was taken for granted in presence/absence analyses that sequencing depth across donors was roughly uniform.

This clone was recorded a few times. Its antigen is currently unknown. Germline V lookup: CDR1 SGHTS, CDR2 YDEGEE. The CDR3 runs to 14 residues. V gave up 4 bases and J gave up 2 bases; unmatched junction bases: 3. The PCR was carried out with 60 Vbeta primers and 13 Jbeta primers. Some clones are missing from TCRdb's copy, which holds only in-frame ones; the method was immunoSEQ multiplex PCR. The sample includes more than 90,000 clones, 76% of them seen just once. The TCR comes from a man aged 40-50 years in good health and CMV-seronegative. This chain uses TRBV5-8 with TRBJ2-7, with 10 nucleotides matching TRBD1. The sequenced sample was PBMCs. CDR3 sequence (DNA): TGTGCCAGCAGCCGAGGACAGGGGGCCTACGAGCAGTACTTC. Translation gives CASSRGQGAYEQYF. Together with reference TRBV5-8 and TRBJ2-7, the CDR3 gives the full variable domain: EAGVTQSPTHLIKTRGQQATLRCSPISGHTSVYWYQQALGLGLQFLLWYDEGEERNRGNFPPRFSGRQFPNYSSELNVNALELEDSALYLCASSRGQGAYEQYFGPGTRLTVT.